A selection of T cell receptor beta chains follows, all from one sample in a study of cytomegalovirus exposure and HLA in healthy donors. Clones were read by immunoSEQ multiplex PCR, and TCRdb kept only the in-frame ones, dropping some. The sample lists 150,000 to 200,000 clones, around three quarters occurring once. Material for sequencing was PBMCs. Receptors originate from a man in his forties or fifties in good health and CMV-seropositive. Both conserved end residues are part of each CDR3. The order of the fields is clone size, D gene, V gene, J gene, CDR3 DNA, CDR3 protein. The D gene is left open where the match is weak. A clone size is listed for some rows: how often the clone was seen (once, few, many), or a class if it is expanded.

once	NA	TRBV5-1	TRBJ2-2	TGCGCCAGCAGCTTGGACGGGGTTTACACCGGGGAGCTGTTTTTT	CASSLDGVYTGELFF
NA	NA	TRBV7-9	TRBJ1-5	TGTGCCAGCAGCCGAACAGGGACTACAAATCAGCCCCAGCATTTT	CASSRTGTTNQPQHF
NA	TRBD2	TRBV5-6	TRBJ2-2	TGTGCCAGCAGCTCAATGGGCGGGGGGGCGCTTTGGACCGGGGAGCTGTTTTTT	CASSSMGGGALWTGELFF
NA	NA	TRBV7-9	TRBJ2-1	TGTGCCAGCAGCTTAGCAGCGAACGTAAGGGAGCAGTTCTTC	CASSLAANVREQFF
few	NA	TRBV6-1	TRBJ2-3	TGTGCCAGCAGTGCGTTGGATACGCAGTATTTT	CASSALDTQYF
NA	TRBD1	TRBV11-3	TRBJ1-6	TGTGCCAGCAGCTCGACAGGGGCTAATTCACCCCTCCACTTT	CASSSTGANSPLHF
NA	TRBD1	TRBV2	TRBJ1-2	TGTGCCAGCAGGGCGGACAGGGTTTTGGGTGGCTACACCTTC	CASRADRVLGGYTF
NA	TRBD1	TRBV19	TRBJ2-7	TGTGCCAGTACCCCCGGGACAGGGTCCTACGAGCAGTACTTC	CASTPGTGSYEQYF
once	NA	TRBV7-2	TRBJ2-7	TGTGCCAGCAGCTCCAGCCAGCGGGTCGAGCAGTACTTC	CASSSSQRVEQYF
once	NA	TRBV6-1	TRBJ1-5	TGTGCCAGCAGTGATTGGCAGGGCGATCAGCCCCAGCATTTT	CASSDWQGDQPQHF
NA	TRBD1	TRBV27	TRBJ2-7	TGTGCCAGCAGTTATAAGACAGGGGGCAACTACGAGCAGTACTTC	CASSYKTGGNYEQYF
NA	TRBD1	TRBV9	TRBJ2-1	TGTGCCAGCAGCCCCGGGACAGGTCATCCCCTCTACAATGAGCAGTTCTTC	CASSPGTGHPLYNEQFF
NA	TRBD1	TRBV10-3	TRBJ2-7	TGTGCCATCAGTGGGACAGGGGAATTTTCCGAGCAGTACTTC	CAISGTGEFSEQYF
NA	NA	TRBV11-2	TRBJ1-2	TGTGCCAGCAGCCTACTGGGGACAAAAGACTATGGCTACACCTTC	CASSLLGTKDYGYTF
NA	TRBD1	TRBV6-6	TRBJ1-1	TGTGCCAGCAGCAAAGGGGCAGGGGGCACTGAAGCTTTCTTT	CASSKGAGGTEAFF
NA	TRBD1	TRBV9	TRBJ2-5	TGTGCCAGCAGCGCTAGGGGACAGGGTAGGCAGACCCAGTACTTC	CASSARGQGRQTQYF